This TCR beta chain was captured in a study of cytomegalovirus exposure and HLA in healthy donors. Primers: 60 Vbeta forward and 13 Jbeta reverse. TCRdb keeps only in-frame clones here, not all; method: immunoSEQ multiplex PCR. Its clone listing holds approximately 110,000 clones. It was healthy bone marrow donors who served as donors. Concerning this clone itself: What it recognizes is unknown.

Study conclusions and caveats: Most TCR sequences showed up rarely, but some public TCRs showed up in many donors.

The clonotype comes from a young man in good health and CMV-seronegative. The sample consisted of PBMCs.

The CDR3 spells CASSVSVSLADEQFF. The CDR3 DNA reads TGTGCCAGCAGCGTATCGGTTAGCTTAGCGGATGAGCAGTTCTTC. The J gene is TRBJ2-1, the V gene TRBV9; D perhaps matches TRBD2 (6 bases). Germline CDR1 reads SGDLS; CDR2 reads YYNGEE. Trimming removed 1 base at V and 8 bases at J, with 16 bases between. The CDR3 spans 15 residues.